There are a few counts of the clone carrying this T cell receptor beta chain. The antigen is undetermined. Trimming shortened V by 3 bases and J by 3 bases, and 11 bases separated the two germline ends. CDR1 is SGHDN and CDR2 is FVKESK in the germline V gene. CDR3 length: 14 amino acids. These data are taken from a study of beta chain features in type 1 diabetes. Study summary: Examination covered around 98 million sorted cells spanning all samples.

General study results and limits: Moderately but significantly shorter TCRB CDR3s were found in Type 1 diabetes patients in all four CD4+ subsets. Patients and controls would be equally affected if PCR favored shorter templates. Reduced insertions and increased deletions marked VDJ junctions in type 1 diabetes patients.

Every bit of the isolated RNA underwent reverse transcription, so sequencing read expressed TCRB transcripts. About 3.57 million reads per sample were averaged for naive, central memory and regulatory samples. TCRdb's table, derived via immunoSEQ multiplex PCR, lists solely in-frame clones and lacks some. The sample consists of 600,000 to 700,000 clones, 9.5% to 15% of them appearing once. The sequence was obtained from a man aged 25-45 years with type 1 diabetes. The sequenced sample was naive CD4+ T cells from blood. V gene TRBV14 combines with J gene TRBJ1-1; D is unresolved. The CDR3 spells CASSQGLGYTEAFF. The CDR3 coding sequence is TGTGCCAGCAGCCAGGGATTAGGGTACACTGAAGCTTTCTTT.